The present TCR beta chain was sequenced within a study of patients and donors after allogeneic stem cell transplantation. The CDR3 sequence is 11 residues long. CDR1 and CDR2 from the germline V gene are SGHVS and FQNEAQ. The V end lost 11 bases, the J end lost 4 bases, and 11 bases lay between the germline ends. TCRdb passed the RT-PCR reads through MiXCR, listing each CDR3 protein once. Of 85,000 to 90,000 distinct CDR3 sequences listed, approximately 49% are singletons. The specimen was blood, either unsorted or a sorted T cell fraction (not recorded which). V usage is TRBV7-8 and J usage is TRBJ2-5; D ambiguous. The receptor was isolated from a human donor who was either an allogeneic HSCT recipient or a stem cell or donor lymphocyte infusion donor (not recorded which). It is not recorded whose cells these are; they may come from a transplant donor. The CDR3 coding sequence is TGTGCCCTGGGCAACCTAGAGACCCAGTACTTC. It yields the protein CALGNLETQYF.